This TCR beta chain stems from a study of radiation and T cells in renal cell carcinoma. Libraries were prepared by immunoSEQ multiplex PCR; TCRdb keeps only in-frame clonotypes and omits some of them. The repertoire has 150,000 or so clones, about 85% of them found once; the top ten carry 4.1%. The time point: baseline pretreatment blood. Treatment reported: 15 Gy SBRT to primary tumor, nephrectomy 4 weeks later. Serial blood draws occurred at baseline and 2 and 4 weeks post-SBRT. Clear cell pathology was present in this patient's renal cell carcinoma. After removal of 6 bases from V and 0 bases from J, the junction contained 6 bases not matched to a gene. The CDR3 covers 16 residues. Germline V gene data show CDR1 as SNHLY and CDR2 as FYNNEI. As regards this clone: Its specificity is unknown.

Broader study findings: Baseline intratumoral clonotype presence is unknown without pretreatment biopsies.

The receptor was isolated from a woman in her 70s with renal cell carcinoma. The rearrangement uses TRBV2 and TRBJ1-5; 9 positions match TRBD1. Sample: blood, taken from a patient whose treatment included radiotherapy and nephrectomy. CDR3 DNA: TGTGCCAGCAGCGACACAGGGGGCTATAGCAATCAGCCCCAGCATTTT. Translated: CASSDTGGYSNQPQHF.